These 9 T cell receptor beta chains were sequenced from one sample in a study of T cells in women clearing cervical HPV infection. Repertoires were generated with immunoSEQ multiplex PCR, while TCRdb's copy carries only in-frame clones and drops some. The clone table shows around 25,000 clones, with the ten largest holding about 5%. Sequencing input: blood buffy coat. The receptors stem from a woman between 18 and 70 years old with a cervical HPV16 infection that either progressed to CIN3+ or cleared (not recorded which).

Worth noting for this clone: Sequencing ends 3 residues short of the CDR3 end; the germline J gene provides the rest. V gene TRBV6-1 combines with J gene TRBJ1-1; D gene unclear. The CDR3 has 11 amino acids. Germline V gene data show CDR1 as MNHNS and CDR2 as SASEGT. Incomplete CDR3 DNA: TGTGCCAGCAGTGAACGGTATCGA. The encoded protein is CASSERYR. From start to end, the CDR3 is CASSERYRAFF.

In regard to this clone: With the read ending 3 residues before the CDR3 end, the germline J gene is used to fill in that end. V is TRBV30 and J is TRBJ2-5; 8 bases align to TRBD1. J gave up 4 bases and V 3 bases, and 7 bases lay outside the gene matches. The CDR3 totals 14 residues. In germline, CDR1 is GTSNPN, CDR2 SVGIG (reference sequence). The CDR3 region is CAWSPNRGSETQYF. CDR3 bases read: TGTGCCTGGAGCCCCAACAGGGGGTCAGAGACC.

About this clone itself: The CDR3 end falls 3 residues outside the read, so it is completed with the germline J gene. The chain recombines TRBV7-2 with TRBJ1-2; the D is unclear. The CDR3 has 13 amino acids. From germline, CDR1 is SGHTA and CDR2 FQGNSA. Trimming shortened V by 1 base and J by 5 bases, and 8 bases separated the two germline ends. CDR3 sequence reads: CASSLGARYGYTF. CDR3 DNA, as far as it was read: TGTGCCAGCAGCTTAGGGGCCAGGTATGGC.

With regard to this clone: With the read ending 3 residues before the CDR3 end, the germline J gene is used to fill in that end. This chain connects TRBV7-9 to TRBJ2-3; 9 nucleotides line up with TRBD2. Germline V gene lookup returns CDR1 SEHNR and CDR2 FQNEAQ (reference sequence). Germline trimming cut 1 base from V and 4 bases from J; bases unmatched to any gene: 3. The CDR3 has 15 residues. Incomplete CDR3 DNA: TGTGCCAGCAGCTTAGAGGGACTAGCCGCAGATACG. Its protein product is CASSLEGLAADT. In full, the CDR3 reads CASSLEGLAADTQYF.

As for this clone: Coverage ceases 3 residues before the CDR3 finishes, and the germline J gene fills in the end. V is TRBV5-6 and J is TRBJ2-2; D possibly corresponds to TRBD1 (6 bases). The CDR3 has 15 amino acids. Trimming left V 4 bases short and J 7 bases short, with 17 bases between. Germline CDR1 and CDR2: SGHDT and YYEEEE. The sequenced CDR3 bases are TGTGCCAGCAGCCACAGGGCGCAGGGGAGCGGGGAG. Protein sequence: CASSHRAQGSGE. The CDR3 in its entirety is CASSHRAQGSGELFF.

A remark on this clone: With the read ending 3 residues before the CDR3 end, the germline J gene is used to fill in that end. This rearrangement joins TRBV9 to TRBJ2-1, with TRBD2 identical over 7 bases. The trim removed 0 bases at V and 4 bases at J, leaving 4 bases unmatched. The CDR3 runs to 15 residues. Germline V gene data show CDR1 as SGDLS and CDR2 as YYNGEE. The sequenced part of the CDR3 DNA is TGTGCCAGCAGCGTAGAGGCTAGCGGTTACAATGAG. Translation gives CASSVEASGYNE. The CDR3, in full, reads CASSVEASGYNEQFF.

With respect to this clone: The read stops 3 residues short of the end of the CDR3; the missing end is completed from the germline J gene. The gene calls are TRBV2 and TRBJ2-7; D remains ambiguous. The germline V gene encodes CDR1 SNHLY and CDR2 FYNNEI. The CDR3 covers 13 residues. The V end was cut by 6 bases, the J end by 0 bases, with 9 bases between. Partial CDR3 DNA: TGTGCCAGCAGAGGTTTGAGCTCCTACGAG. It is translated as CASRGLSSYE. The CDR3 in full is CASRGLSSYEQYF.

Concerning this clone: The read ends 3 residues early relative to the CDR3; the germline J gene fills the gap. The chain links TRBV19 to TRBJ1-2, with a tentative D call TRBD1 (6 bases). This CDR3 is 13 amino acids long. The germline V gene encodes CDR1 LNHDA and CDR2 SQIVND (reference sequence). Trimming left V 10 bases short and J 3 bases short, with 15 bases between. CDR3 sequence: CATVEWGHYGYTF. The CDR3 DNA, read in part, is TGTGCCACCGTGGAGTGGGGGCACTATGGC.

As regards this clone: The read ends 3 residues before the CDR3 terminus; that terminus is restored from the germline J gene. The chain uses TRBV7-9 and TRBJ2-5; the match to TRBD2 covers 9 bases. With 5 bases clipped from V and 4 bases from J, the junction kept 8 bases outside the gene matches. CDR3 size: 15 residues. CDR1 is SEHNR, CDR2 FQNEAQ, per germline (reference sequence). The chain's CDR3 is CASSLREGLRETQYF. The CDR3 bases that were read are TGTGCCAGCAGCCTGCGGGAGGGCCTCAGAGAGACC.